Listed below are T cell receptor beta chains from one sample, sequenced in a study of CD8 T cells in Susac syndrome. TCRdb used MiXCR to reprocess the immunoSEQ multiplex PCR reads, holding one entry per CDR3 protein. The table lists roughly 250,000 distinct CDR3 sequences, approximately 95% of them singletons. Source material: CD4+ T cells from PBMCs. The receptors shown here come from a human donor with Susac syndrome. Each CDR3 is given with its conserved first and last residue. The order of the fields is CDR3 DNA, CDR3 protein, clone size, D gene, J gene, V gene. D genes are given only for firm matches. Part of the rows lack a size; the others show once, few, many or a class for expanded clones.

cdr3_nt: TGTGCCAGCAGCGTAGCACACGCCAATGAGCAGTTCTTC
cdr3_aa: CASSVAHANEQFF
clone_size: NA
d_call: NA
j_call: TRBJ2-1
v_call: TRBV9

cdr3_nt: TGTGCCAGCAGCCTCCCGGCCGCGGGCGAGCAGTACTTC
cdr3_aa: CASSLPAAGEQYF
clone_size: NA
d_call: NA
j_call: TRBJ2-7
v_call: TRBV11-2

cdr3_nt: TGTGCCAGCAGTCGACAGGTTGGAAGCAATCAGCCCCAGCATTTT
cdr3_aa: CASSRQVGSNQPQHF
clone_size: NA
d_call: NA
j_call: TRBJ1-5
v_call: TRBV12-3/TRBV12-4

cdr3_nt: TGCGCCAGCAGCCCCGGTAAAGCTGAAGCTTTCTTT
cdr3_aa: CASSPGKAEAFF
clone_size: NA
d_call: NA
j_call: TRBJ1-1
v_call: TRBV5-1

cdr3_nt: TGTGCCAGCAGCTCCCCCAGAGGGGGCTCCGAGCAGTACTTC
cdr3_aa: CASSSPRGGSEQYF
clone_size: NA
d_call: TRBD1
j_call: TRBJ2-7
v_call: TRBV7-2

cdr3_nt: TGTGCCAGCAGCCCGACTAGCTCGGGGGAGCAGTTCTTC
cdr3_aa: CASSPTSSGEQFF
clone_size: NA
d_call: TRBD2
j_call: TRBJ2-1
v_call: TRBV7-3

cdr3_nt: TGCAGCGTTGCTCCGGGACAGGGGGGAGAGACCCAGTACTTC
cdr3_aa: CSVAPGQGGETQYF
clone_size: NA
d_call: TRBD1
j_call: TRBJ2-5
v_call: TRBV29-1

cdr3_nt: TGCAGTGCTCAAGGGGGGTCAGTGGGTTACCAAGAGACCCAGTACTTC
cdr3_aa: CSAQGGSVGYQETQYF
clone_size: NA
d_call: NA
j_call: TRBJ2-5
v_call: TRBV20-1

cdr3_nt: TGTGCCAGCAGCACCGGACAGGGAGGGGAGACCCAGTACTTC
cdr3_aa: CASSTGQGGETQYF
clone_size: NA
d_call: NA
j_call: TRBJ2-5
v_call: TRBV28

cdr3_nt: TGTGCCTGGAGTGTATTCGGGACTGAAGCTTTCTTT
cdr3_aa: CAWSVFGTEAFF
clone_size: NA
d_call: NA
j_call: TRBJ1-1
v_call: TRBV30

cdr3_nt: TGCAGTGCTCCCCCTCGAGGGTTCGGAGAGACCCAGTACTTC
cdr3_aa: CSAPPRGFGETQYF
clone_size: NA
d_call: NA
j_call: TRBJ2-5
v_call: TRBV20-1

cdr3_nt: TGTGCCAGCAGTGAAGCGGGAGCCCAAGAGACCCAGTACTTC
cdr3_aa: CASSEAGAQETQYF
clone_size: NA
d_call: TRBD2
j_call: TRBJ2-5
v_call: TRBV12-3/TRBV12-4

cdr3_nt: TGTGCCTGGGGGGGGTTAGGGACAGGGAGCACTGAAGCTTTCTTT
cdr3_aa: CAWGGLGTGSTEAFF
clone_size: NA
d_call: TRBD1
j_call: TRBJ1-1
v_call: TRBV30

cdr3_nt: TGTGCCAGCAGCCCTCCCGGGACTAGCGGGACCGGTGAGCAGTTCTTC
cdr3_aa: CASSPPGTSGTGEQFF
clone_size: NA
d_call: TRBD2
j_call: TRBJ2-1
v_call: TRBV7-9

cdr3_nt: TGCAGTGCCTACCCCCTACAGGCTCTTGAAGCTTTCTTT
cdr3_aa: CSAYPLQALEAFF
clone_size: NA
d_call: NA
j_call: TRBJ1-1
v_call: TRBV20-1

cdr3_nt: TGTGCCATCAGTGTTCAAGAGACCCAGTACTTC
cdr3_aa: CAISVQETQYF
clone_size: NA
d_call: NA
j_call: TRBJ2-5
v_call: TRBV10-3

cdr3_nt: TGCAGTGCTAGAGAATTAGGGAGAACAACTATGAACACTGAAGCTTTCTTT
cdr3_aa: CSARELGRTTMNTEAFF
clone_size: NA
d_call: NA
j_call: TRBJ1-1
v_call: TRBV20-1

cdr3_nt: TGCAGCGTTGAAGATCGCCTTCACGCCAGGCAGGGTCTCGTGGTCAATGAGCAGTTCTTC
cdr3_aa: CSVEDRLHARQGLVVNEQFF
clone_size: NA
d_call: NA
j_call: TRBJ2-1
v_call: TRBV29-1

cdr3_nt: TGTGCCAGCAGGGGACTAGCGGGGATGGGGGAGCTGTTTTTT
cdr3_aa: CASRGLAGMGELFF
clone_size: NA
d_call: TRBD2
j_call: TRBJ2-2
v_call: TRBV6-1

cdr3_nt: TGCAGCGTTGAAGGGGCCGGAGACTATGGCTACACCTTC
cdr3_aa: CSVEGAGDYGYTF
clone_size: NA
d_call: NA
j_call: TRBJ1-2
v_call: TRBV29-1

cdr3_nt: TGTGCCAGCAGCCCACCGATAAAAATGGGCGGGGAGCTGTTTTTT
cdr3_aa: CASSPPIKMGGELFF
clone_size: NA
d_call: NA
j_call: TRBJ2-2
v_call: TRBV9

cdr3_nt: TGTGCCTGCCATAGACCCTTGGGAGCGGGAGTTACGAATGAGCAGTTCTTC
cdr3_aa: CACHRPLGAGVTNEQFF
clone_size: NA
d_call: TRBD2
j_call: TRBJ2-1
v_call: TRBV30

cdr3_nt: TGTGCCAGCAGTGATCGGGACAGGGCGTACCCACGCCACTTC
cdr3_aa: CASSDRDRAYPRHF
clone_size: NA
d_call: TRBD1
j_call: TRBJ2-7
v_call: TRBV6-1

cdr3_nt: TGCAGTGCAATCCACAGGGCAAACACTGAAGCTTTCTTT
cdr3_aa: CSAIHRANTEAFF
clone_size: NA
d_call: NA
j_call: TRBJ1-1
v_call: TRBV20-1

cdr3_nt: TGTGCCAGCTCACCACTCGGCCAGGGGCGCTACGAGCAGTACTTC
cdr3_aa: CASSPLGQGRYEQYF
clone_size: NA
d_call: NA
j_call: TRBJ2-7
v_call: TRBV18

cdr3_nt: TGTGCCAGCAGCGTAGAATTGGCAGCGACGGCCTCCTACGAGCAGTACTTC
cdr3_aa: CASSVELAATASYEQYF
clone_size: NA
d_call: NA
j_call: TRBJ2-7
v_call: TRBV9

cdr3_nt: TGCAGCGTTGCAGACAGTACCAACGAGCAGTACTTC
cdr3_aa: CSVADSTNEQYF
clone_size: NA
d_call: NA
j_call: TRBJ2-7
v_call: TRBV29-1

cdr3_nt: TGTGCCAGCAGCCAAGGCGGTAGCTCCTACAATGAGCAGTTCTTC
cdr3_aa: CASSQGGSSYNEQFF
clone_size: few
d_call: NA
j_call: TRBJ2-1
v_call: TRBV3-1

cdr3_nt: TGTGCCAGCAATCCCCTTCCCGAGCAGTACTTC
cdr3_aa: CASNPLPEQYF
clone_size: NA
d_call: NA
j_call: TRBJ2-7
v_call: TRBV6-4

cdr3_nt: TGCGCCAGCAGCTTGGCAGCGCCTAGCACAGATACGCAGTATTTT
cdr3_aa: CASSLAAPSTDTQYF
clone_size: NA
d_call: NA
j_call: TRBJ2-3
v_call: TRBV5-1